The 4 T cell receptor beta chains reported below all come from one sample, sequenced in a study of T cells in Graves' hyperthyroidism and ophthalmopathy. Researchers amplified the TCR beta CDR3 regions from RNA transcripts. The TCR CDR3 first-round RT-PCR relied on the HTBI primer set. In TCRdb, the multiplex PCR reads were re-called with MiXCR into one record per CDR3 protein. Of around 480,000 distinct CDR3 sequences detected, around 14% appear once; the ten largest clones hold around 17%. Sequences were obtained from blood. Receptors originate from a woman aged 18-35 years with Graves' hyperthyroidism.

In this sample, this clonotype turned up many times. The chain links TRBV28 to TRBJ2-6; weak D call: TRBD2 (5 bases). Trimming cost V 5 bases and J 0 bases, with 11 bases left between them. The CDR3 totals 16 residues. CDR1 is MDHEN and CDR2 is SYDVKM in the germline V gene. The CDR3 bases are TGTGCCAGCAGTACCATAGAGGGCTCTGGGGCCAACGTCCTGACTTTC. This sequence encodes CASSTIEGSGANVLTF.

This clonotype was observed many times. The rearrangement links TRBV6-1 to TRBJ1-4; maybe TRBD1 (5 bases). This CDR3 comprises 16 residues. Trimming shortened V by 5 bases and J by 3 bases, and 16 bases separated the two germline ends. Germline V CDR1 and CDR2: MNHNS, SASEGT. The chain's CDR3 is CASSSGFWQANEKLFF. As DNA, the CDR3 is TGTGCCAGCAGTTCAGGGTTCTGGCAGGCTAATGAAAAACTGTTTTTT.

This clonotype has only a few counts. V is TRBV3-1 and J is TRBJ2-3, with 7 bases that match TRBD1. The germline CDR1 and CDR2 sequences are LGHDT and YNNKEL (reference sequence). V gave up 0 bases and J gave up 1 base; unmatched junction bases: 7. This CDR3 spans 17 amino acids. The CDR3: CASSQDSAGGRTDTQYF. In nucleotides, the CDR3 is TGTGCCAGCAGCCAAGATAGTGCAGGGGGTCGCACAGATACGCAGTATTTT.

Many counts were recorded for this clonotype. The rearrangement joins TRBV24-1 to TRBJ1-5; D remains unclear. Germline assignment: CDR1 KGHDR and CDR2 SFDVKD. CDR3 length equals 13 residues. V was clipped by 9 bases and J by 3 bases, with 11 bases between them. This CDR3 is CATQGRYNQPQHF. The CDR3, as DNA: TGTGCCACCCAAGGACGGTACAATCAGCCCCAGCATTTT.